This is a list of T cell receptor beta chains from one sample in a study of shared clonotypes between healthy human individuals. Some clones are missing from TCRdb's copy, which holds only in-frame ones; the method was immunoSEQ multiplex PCR. The profile shows more than 2,000,000 clones, approximately 90% of them singletons. What was sequenced was naive CD4+ T cells sorted from blood. Receptor source: a young man in good health. Both conserved end residues are part of each CDR3. A D gene is named only where the DNA matches it firmly. Clone sizes are given selectively: once, few, many, or a class where the clone is expanded.

NA,TRBJ2-1,NA,TRBV2,CASRIGRGDYNEQFF,TGTGCCAGCAGGATAGGCAGGGGTGACTACAATGAGCAGTTCTTC
NA,TRBJ2-3,NA,TRBV6-1,CASSENRFTDTQYF,TGTGCCAGCAGTGAAAACAGGTTCACAGATACGCAGTATTTT
NA,TRBJ1-6,NA,TRBV6-1,CASSEATVGAGNSPLHF,TGTGCCAGCAGTGAGGCCACCGTCGGTGCCGGTAATTCACCCCTCCACTTT
NA,TRBJ1-4,TRBD1,TRBV5-1,CASSLDGQGQGRLFF,TGCGCCAGCAGCTTGGATGGACAGGGGCAGGGGAGACTGTTTTTT
NA,TRBJ2-5,TRBD1,TRBV2,CASSEDRGHFATQYF,TGTGCCAGCAGTGAAGACAGGGGTCACTTTGCGACCCAGTACTTC
NA,TRBJ2-1,NA,TRBV7-2,CASSKQGGTYNEQFF,TGTGCCAGCAGTAAACAGGGGGGGACCTACAATGAGCAGTTCTTC
NA,TRBJ1-3,NA,TRBV27,CASRRDNVNSGNTIYF,TGTGCCAGCAGGAGGGACAACGTTAACTCTGGAAACACCATATATTTT
NA,TRBJ1-6,NA,TRBV7-2,CASSLKSGTYSPLHF,TGTGCCAGCAGCTTAAAGAGCGGGACCTATTCACCCCTCCACTTT
NA,TRBJ2-1,NA,TRBV18,CASSEGGHEQFF,TGTGCCAGCTCAGAAGGGGGGCATGAGCAGTTCTTC
NA,TRBJ2-3,TRBD1,TRBV5-5,CASSSRGQGDRFDTQYF,TGTGCCAGCAGTTCTAGGGGACAGGGGGACCGGTTCGATACGCAGTATTTT
NA,TRBJ1-5,NA,TRBV18,CASSPSGGGQPQHF,TGTGCCAGCTCACCGTCCGGGGGGGGACAGCCCCAGCATTTT
NA,TRBJ2-1,TRBD1,TRBV30,CAWATGDSEQFF,TGTGCCTGGGCGACAGGGGATAGTGAGCAGTTCTTC
NA,TRBJ2-1,NA,TRBV21-1,CASSARGRAGGYEQFF,TGTGCCAGCAGCGCCCGCGGGAGGGCGGGTGGCTATGAGCAGTTCTTC
NA,TRBJ1-3,NA,TRBV5-1,CASSLGPPSGNTIYF,TGCGCCAGCAGCTTGGGTCCGCCATCTGGAAACACCATATATTTT
NA,TRBJ2-2,TRBD1,TRBV9,CASSVLETGPTGELFF,TGTGCCAGCAGCGTATTAGAGACAGGGCCCACCGGGGAGCTGTTTTTT
NA,TRBJ2-7,TRBD2,TRBV6-6,CASSFLADEQYF,TGTGCCAGCAGTTTCCTAGCGGACGAGCAGTACTTC
once,TRBJ2-3,TRBD2,TRBV7-9,CAVPAGLAGGADTQYF,TGTGCCGTCCCCGCCGGACTAGCGGGGGGCGCAGATACGCAGTATTTT
NA,TRBJ2-2,NA,TRBV15,CATSRDYGGERIGELFF,TGTGCCACCAGCAGAGATTACGGGGGCGAGAGGATCGGGGAGCTGTTTTTT
NA,TRBJ1-5,NA,TRBV15,CATSRQPDNQPQHF,TGTGCCACCTCCCGGCAGCCTGACAATCAGCCCCAGCATTTT
NA,TRBJ2-2,TRBD1,TRBV10-3,CATLGTDNTGELFF,TGTGCCACTCTCGGGACAGATAACACCGGGGAGCTGTTTTTT
NA,TRBJ2-5,TRBD1,TRBV11-1,CASSSYRGETQYF,TGTGCCAGCAGCTCATACAGGGGTGAGACCCAGTACTTC
NA,TRBJ1-4,TRBD1,TRBV18,CASSPRDRGTLSNEKLFF,TGTGCCAGCTCACCGCGGGACAGGGGAACTCTGAGTAATGAAAAACTGTTTTTT
NA,TRBJ1-4,TRBD1,TRBV5-6,CASSSGQALWEKLFF,TGTGCCAGCAGCTCTGGACAGGCCTTGTGGGAAAAACTGTTTTTT
NA,TRBJ2-2,TRBD1,TRBV19,CASSSLRQGAYTGELFF,TGTGCCAGTAGTTCCCTACGACAGGGGGCTTACACCGGGGAGCTGTTTTTT
NA,TRBJ1-6,NA,TRBV14,CASSQTLRGYNSPLHF,TGTGCCAGCAGCCAGACTTTGAGGGGCTATAATTCACCCCTCCACTTT
NA,TRBJ2-5,TRBD2,TRBV5-4,CASSPSGGRETQYF,TGTGCCAGCAGTCCTAGCGGGGGGAGAGAGACCCAGTACTTC
NA,TRBJ1-4,NA,TRBV20-1,CSAPGNEKLFF,TGCAGTGCTCCAGGAAATGAAAAACTGTTTTTT
NA,TRBJ1-2,NA,TRBV7-2,CASNLGQGSYYGYTF,TGTGCCAGCAACCTGGGGCAGGGTTCTTACTATGGCTACACCTTC
NA,TRBJ2-1,NA,TRBV7-9,CASSLAVLVTSRSYNEQFF,TGTGCCAGCAGCTTAGCAGTGTTAGTCACTAGCCGATCCTACAATGAGCAGTTCTTC
NA,TRBJ2-7,TRBD1,TRBV11-2,CASSLNRGPYEQYF,TGTGCCAGCAGCCTTAACAGGGGCCCCTACGAGCAGTACTTC
few,TRBJ1-5,TRBD1,TRBV7-9,CASSLSRTGPDQPQHF,TGTGCCAGCAGCTTAAGTCGGACAGGTCCTGATCAGCCCCAGCATTTT
NA,TRBJ1-2,TRBD1,TRBV19,CAIGQGPYGYTF,TGTGCCATAGGACAGGGGCCCTATGGCTACACCTTC
NA,TRBJ2-1,TRBD2,TRBV2,CASRILAGGPNEQFF,TGTGCCAGCAGAATCCTAGCGGGAGGGCCCAATGAGCAGTTCTTC
once,TRBJ1-6,TRBD1,TRBV5-4,CASSLEGTGTNSPLHF,TGTGCCAGCAGCTTGGAAGGGACAGGGACAAATTCACCCCTCCACTTT
NA,TRBJ2-1,NA,TRBV6-1,CASSGRSRFPIKGLNEQFF,TGTGCCAGCAGTGGTCGAAGTAGGTTCCCGATCAAGGGCCTCAATGAGCAGTTCTTC
NA,TRBJ2-7,NA,TRBV5-1,CASSLATLGSEQYF,TGCGCCAGCAGCTTGGCTACACTCGGCTCCGAGCAGTACTTC
NA,TRBJ2-3,TRBD2,TRBV5-6,CASSLGLAGSTDTQYF,TGTGCCAGCAGCTTGGGGCTAGCGGGAAGCACAGATACGCAGTATTTT
NA,TRBJ2-7,NA,TRBV5-5,CASSLAPGSNYEQYF,TGTGCCAGCAGCTTGGCGCCGGGCAGTAACTACGAGCAGTACTTC
NA,TRBJ2-6,NA,TRBV19,CASSSSAVGGANVLTF,TGTGCCAGTAGTTCGTCGGCGGTAGGTGGGGCCAACGTCCTGACTTTC
NA,TRBJ2-2,NA,TRBV6-1,CASVVGGITGELFF,TGTGCCAGCGTTGTGGGGGGAATCACCGGGGAGCTGTTTTTT
NA,TRBJ1-2,NA,TRBV29-1,CSVELGDYGYTF,TGCAGCGTTGAGCTGGGGGACTATGGCTACACCTTC
NA,TRBJ2-2,TRBD1,TRBV9,CASSLTGGLTMNTGELFF,TGTGCCAGCAGCCTTACAGGGGGCCTTACTATGAACACCGGGGAGCTGTTTTTT
NA,TRBJ2-2,TRBD2,TRBV4-2,CASSQEGTSANTGELFF,TGTGCCAGCAGCCAAGAGGGGACTAGCGCGAACACCGGGGAGCTGTTTTTT